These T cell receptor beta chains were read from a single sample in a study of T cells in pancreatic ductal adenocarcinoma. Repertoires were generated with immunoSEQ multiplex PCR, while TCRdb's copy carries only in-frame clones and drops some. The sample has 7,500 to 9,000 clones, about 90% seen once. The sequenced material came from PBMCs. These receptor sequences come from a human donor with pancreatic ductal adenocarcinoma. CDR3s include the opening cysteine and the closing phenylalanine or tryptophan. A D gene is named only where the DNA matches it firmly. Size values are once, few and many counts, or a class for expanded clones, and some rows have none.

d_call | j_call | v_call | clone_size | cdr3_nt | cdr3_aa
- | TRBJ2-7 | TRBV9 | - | TGTGCCAGCAGCGGGACAAACCTACTCGAGCAGTACTTC | CASSGTNLLEQYF
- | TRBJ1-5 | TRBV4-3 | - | TGCGCCAGCAGCCAAGGGAGAGATCAGCCCCAGCATTTT | CASSQGRDQPQHF
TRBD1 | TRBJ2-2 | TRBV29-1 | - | TGCAGCGTTGCGACAGGGGGCTTTGGCACCGGGGAGCTGTTTTTT | CSVATGGFGTGELFF
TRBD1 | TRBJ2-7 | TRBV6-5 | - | TGTGCCAGCGCAGGGGGTCCCTACGAGCAGTACTTC | CASAGGPYEQYF
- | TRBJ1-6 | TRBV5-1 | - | TGCGCCAGCAGTTTCGCGGGGGCGAATTCACCCCTCCACTTT | CASSFAGANSPLHF
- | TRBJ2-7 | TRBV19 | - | TGTGCCAGTAGTATGGACATATCCTACGAGCAGTACTTC | CASSMDISYEQYF
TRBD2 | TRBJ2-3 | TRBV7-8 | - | TGTGCCAGCAGCAGACACCGACTAGCAAGTTTCACAGATACGCAGTATTTT | CASSRHRLASFTDTQYF
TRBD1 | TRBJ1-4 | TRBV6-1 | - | TGTGCCAGCAGTGAAGCCGCCGGGACAGGGACGGGAGAAAAACTGTTTTTT | CASSEAAGTGTGEKLFF
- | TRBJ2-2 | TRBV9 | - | TGTGCCAGCAGCGCCGCACTCGCGAACACCGGGGAGCTGTTTTTT | CASSAALANTGELFF
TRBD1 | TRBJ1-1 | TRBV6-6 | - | TGTGCCAGCAGTTACCGACAGGGTCGTGGGAACACTGAAGCTTTCTTT | CASSYRQGRGNTEAFF
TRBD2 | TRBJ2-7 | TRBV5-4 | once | TGTGCCAGCAGCTTTCCGACTAGCGGTTCCTACGAGCAGTACTTC | CASSFPTSGSYEQYF
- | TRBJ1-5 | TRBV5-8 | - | TGTGCCAGCAGCTTGGAAGCAACCGGCAATCAGCCCCAGCATTTT | CASSLEATGNQPQHF
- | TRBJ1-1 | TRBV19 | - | TGTGCCAGTAGTATCGAGTTAGTGAACACTGAAGCTTTCTTT | CASSIELVNTEAFF
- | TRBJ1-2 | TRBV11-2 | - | TGTGCCACCAAACCCCGCAGTGTCCCGATTTTCTATGGCTACACCTTC | CATKPRSVPIFYGYTF
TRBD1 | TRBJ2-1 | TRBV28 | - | TGTGCCAGCAGTCACGGGACAGGGCCCTACAATGAGCAGTTCTTC | CASSHGTGPYNEQFF
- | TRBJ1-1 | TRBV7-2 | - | TGTGCCAGCAGCTTAGCGCCAGGGGACGCTGAAGCTTTCTTT | CASSLAPGDAEAFF
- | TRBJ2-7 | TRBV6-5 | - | TGTGCCAGCAGTTGGGCAGGGGTCGGGGAGCAGTACTTC | CASSWAGVGEQYF
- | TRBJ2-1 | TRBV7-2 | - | TGTGCCAGCAGCCGTACACAGTACAATGAGCAGTTCTTC | CASSRTQYNEQFF
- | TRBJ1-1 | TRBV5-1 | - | TGCGCCAGCAGCTTGGCCATTCAGCGTAAGAACACTGAAGCTTTCTTT | CASSLAIQRKNTEAFF
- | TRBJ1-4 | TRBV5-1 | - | TGCGCCAGCAGCTTCCAGGCAGCAACTAATGAAAAACTGTTTTTT | CASSFQAATNEKLFF
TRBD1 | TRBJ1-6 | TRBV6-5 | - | TGTGCCAGCACCGAGGGACAGGGGAATTCACCCCTCCACTTT | CASTEGQGNSPLHF
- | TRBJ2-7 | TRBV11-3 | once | TGTGCCAGCAGCCCCGCGGGCAGCTCCTACGAGCAGTACTTC | CASSPAGSSYEQYF